The 11 T cell receptor beta chains presented below share a single source sample, sequenced in a study of blood T cells in healthy people across ages. For the second PCR, which ran for about 6 to 11 cycles, a sample-barcoded 5' primer and a J-beta primer mix were used. TCRdb re-analysed the 5' RACE reads in MiXCR, keeping a single row per CDR3 protein. This table holds about 290,000 distinct CDR3 sequences, around 30% found once. The sample comprised blood. The receptors derive from a woman between 70 and 85 years old in good health.

This clonotype has just a few counts. At one end, the junction sequence differs from germline, possibly due to a read error. V is TRBV7-2 and J is TRBJ2-1, with 9 bases lining up with TRBD1. The J call may be mistaken, given a closer DNA end match to TRBJ2-5. Germline V gene data show CDR1 as SGHTA and CDR2 as FQGNSA. The CDR3 runs to 16 residues. DNA of the CDR3: TGTGCCAGCAGTTTAGGTCATCGGACAGGGGTGAAGACCCAGTACTTC. Its translation is CASSLGHRTGVKTQYF.

The chain employs TRBV10-3 and TRBJ1-2, with D unclear. This CDR3 has 12 residues. Germline CDR1 ENHRY, CDR2 SYGVKD. The ends were cut back, 2 bases at V and 4 bases at J, with 5 bases in the middle. CDR3 nucleotide sequence: TGTGCCATCAGTGAGACTGGCTATGGCTACACCTTC. Amino acids: CAISETGYGYTF.

The rearrangement links TRBV28 to TRBJ1-1, with TRBD1 identical over 7 bases. Trimming removed 4 bases from V and 4 bases from J; junction bases left unmatched: 3. Per the germline V gene, CDR1 is MDHEN and CDR2 is SYDVKM. The CDR3 spans 13 residues. DNA for the CDR3: TGTGCCAGCAGTTACGACAGGGCCACTGAAGCTTTCTTT. Protein product: CASSYDRATEAFF.

The rearrangement links TRBV14 to TRBJ2-7; 7 positions agree with TRBD1. The CDR3 totals 14 residues. Trimming took 4 bases from V and 6 from J; bases not matched to a gene: 9. From germline, CDR1 is SGHDN and CDR2 FVKESK. CDR3 bases: TGTGCCAGCAGCCCCCTCACGACAGGGTCCGAGCAGTACTTC. Translated: CASSPLTTGSEQYF.

There are many counts of this clonotype. The chain joins TRBV10-3 to TRBJ1-3; the D is unclear. Trimming left V 2 bases short and J 0 bases short, with 2 bases between. The CDR3 length is 13 residues. CDR1 and CDR2 (germline): ENHRY, SYGVKD. The CDR3 nucleotides are TGTGCCATCAGTGAGAGCTCTGGAAACACCATATATTTT. This codes for CAISESSGNTIYF.

The chain links TRBV6-1 to TRBJ2-5; 8 bases match TRBD1. V was pared by 7 bases and J by 5 bases, with 9 bases of the junction left unmatched. This CDR3 contains 14 residues. CDR1 and CDR2 (germline): MNHNS, SASEGT. The CDR3 nucleotides read TGTGCCAGCACCGCACAGGGGGTCTCGGAGACCCAGTACTTC. Translation gives CASTAQGVSETQYF.

The V gene is TRBV5-1, the J gene TRBJ2-2; TRBD1 is a possible D gene (6 bases). The V end was cut by 4 bases, the J end by 4 bases, with 20 bases between. CDR1 and CDR2 (germline): SGHRS, YFSETQ. The CDR3 has 17 residues. The CDR3 nucleotides read TGCGCCAGCAGCATGAGAGCTCCGGGACAAGGCACCGGGGAGCTGTTTTTT. Protein sequence: CASSMRAPGQGTGELFF.

CDR3 bases: TGTGCCACCAGTGCCGCCGGGCAGCCCCAGCATTTT. This translates into CATSAAGQPQHF. The chain has TRBV24-1 and TRBJ1-5; no definite D call. V was pared by 5 bases and J by 7 bases, with 8 bases between. Germline V gives CDR1 KGHDR, CDR2 SFDVKD. There are 12 residues in the CDR3.

The chain links TRBV28 to TRBJ2-3, with 11 bases that match TRBD2. The CDR3 totals 14 residues. CDR1 MDHEN and CDR2 SYDVKM come from the germline V gene. Losses at the gene ends were 7 bases for V and 14 bases for J; bases not matched to a gene: 14. CDR3 protein: CASIRSGRARSRYF. In nucleotides, the CDR3 is TGTGCCAGCATCCGTAGCGGGAGGGCCAGAAGTCGGTATTTT.

This clonotype has a handful of counts. This chain joins TRBV3-1 and TRBJ1-3, with D perhaps TRBD1 (5 bases). V gave up 4 bases and J gave up 9 bases, with 10 bases separating them. CDR1 is LGHDT, CDR2 YNNKEL, per germline (reference sequence). The length of the CDR3 is 12 residues. The DNA for the CDR3 is TGTGCCAGCAGCCTCCTGGGGGGCACCATATATTTT. It yields the protein CASSLLGGTIYF.

In this sample, this clonotype turned up many times. The genes are TRBV7-9 and TRBJ1-1; no definite D call. Trimming took 4 bases from V and 1 from J, leaving 13 bases between them. The CDR3 runs 15 residues. CDR1 is SEHNR, CDR2 FQNEAQ, per germline (reference sequence). CDR3 protein: CASSSGATSNTEAFF. The CDR3 DNA sequence: TGTGCCAGCAGCTCGGGAGCTACCTCGAACACTGAAGCTTTCTTT.